This T cell receptor (beta chain) was retrieved from a study of blood T cell repertoires in COVID-19. Across the study: Acute and convalescent COVID-19 samples came from the United States, Italy and Spain. PBMCs, B-cell-depleted T cells, or T cells provided the cDNA or gDNA that made up the material.

Clones were read by immunoSEQ multiplex PCR, and TCRdb kept only the in-frame ones, dropping some. The data contain 210,000 or so clones, around four fifths of them singletons. V was cut by 9 bases and J by 1 base, with 24 bases left in between. This CDR3 spans 18 amino acids. Germline V lookup: CDR1 LNHDA, CDR2 SQIVND (reference sequence). Sequencing used peripheral blood. The TCR was taken from a woman aged 70 to 79 with active or convalescent COVID-19. The gene calls are TRBV19 and TRBJ1-4, with D perhaps TRBD1 (5 bases). CDR3 region: CASATNRRGRRTNEKLFF. The CDR3 DNA is TGTGCCAGCGCTACTAACAGGAGAGGTAGACGAACTAATGAAAAACTGTTTTTT.